This record looks at one T cell receptor beta chain sequence and its context. Its matching antigen is unknown. This sample stems from a study of shared clonotypes between healthy human individuals. On the study more broadly: Each donor's CD8 memory used one plate, CD8 naive two, each CD4 subset three.

CDR3 length: 15 amino acids. V lost 4 bases and J 2 bases, leaving 14 bases between the germline ends. The germline gives CDR1 MNHEY, CDR2 SMNVEV (reference sequence). Assay used: immunoSEQ multiplex PCR; TCRdb lists only in-frame clones, some missing. The table records approximately 2,000,000 clones, 85% to 95% of them present only once. Study results and caveats: Rarefaction gave evidence that sorted-subset sequencing remained incomplete despite large depth.

Naive CD8 cells lacked CD45RO, underwent positive selection for CCR7 and left out terminally differentiated effector memory CD45RA+ cells. Source material: naive CD8+ T cells from PBMCs. This receptor was identified in a man aged 18 to 29 in good health. Some clones in this sample may be carry-over from other donors' samples. The chain carries TRBV27 and TRBJ2-5; D possibly corresponds to TRBD1 (5 bases). CDR3: CASSSTTGQQETQYF. Here the CDR3 DNA reads TGTGCCAGCAGTTCCACAACAGGCCAGCAAGAGACCCAGTACTTC.